The 26 T cell receptor beta chains presented below share a single source sample, sequenced in a study of T cell responses to AZD1222 COVID-19 vaccine. Repertoires were generated with immunoSEQ multiplex PCR, while TCRdb's copy carries only in-frame clones and drops some. The sample lists approximately 100,000 clones; about 90% were seen once. The source was peripheral blood, collected on day 0 of AZD1222 vaccination. These receptors all stem from an adult in good health.

The V and J genes are TRBV7-2 and TRBJ2-7, with 8 positions matching TRBD2. Germline trimming cut 1 base from V and 4 bases from J; bases unmatched to any gene: 9. CDR1 SGHTA and CDR2 FQGNSA come from the germline V gene. The length of the CDR3 is 16 residues. The CDR3, as DNA: TGTGCCAGCAGCTTAGTACAGTCTAGCGGGCATTACGAGCAGTACTTC. Its translation is CASSLVQSSGHYEQYF.

The V call is TRBV7-9, the J call TRBJ2-1, with a tentative D call TRBD1 (6 bases). Germline lookup yields CDR1 SEHNR and CDR2 FQNEAQ (reference sequence). The V gene lost 3 bases and the J gene lost 1 base, with 10 bases spanning the gap. The CDR3 is made up of 15 amino acids. CDR3 coding DNA: TGTGCCAGCAGCTTTGTGGGGGCTTCCTACAATGAGCAGTTCTTC. Its translation: CASSFVGASYNEQFF. The full variable domain, rest sourced from reference TRBV7-9 and TRBJ2-1, is DTGVSQNPRHKITKRGQNVTFRCDPISEHNRLYWYRQTLGQGPEFLTYFQNEAQLEKSRLLSDRFSAERPKGSFSTLEIQRTEQGDSAMYLCASSFVGASYNEQFFGPGTRLTVL.

The gene calls are TRBV5-6 and TRBJ1-5; D is perhaps TRBD1 (5 bases). V was clipped by 4 bases and J by 6 bases, with 14 bases between them. The germline V gene has CDR1 SGHDT and CDR2 YYEEEE. This CDR3 is 14 amino acids long. The CDR3 protein is CASSLGREGQPQHF. CDR3 DNA: TGTGCCAGCAGCCTGGGACGGGAAGGTCAGCCCCAGCATTTT.

The V call is TRBV7-8, the J call TRBJ2-2; D might be TRBD1 or TRBD2, each matching 5 bases. The CDR3 is 14 amino acids. CDR1 is SGHVS and CDR2 is FQNEAQ in the germline V gene. Deletions cut 5 bases from V and 2 bases from J, with 9 bases between. CDR3 sequence (DNA): TGTGCCAGCAGCCCGGGGCCAAACACCGGGGAGCTGTTTTTT. The encoded protein is CASSPGPNTGELFF.

The genes are TRBV19 and TRBJ2-4; D is perhaps TRBD2 (5 bases). The V gene's germline CDR1 is LNHDA and CDR2 SQIVND (reference sequence). The V gene lost 3 bases and the J gene lost 5 bases, with 17 bases spanning the gap. This CDR3 is 16 amino acids long. CDR3 protein: CASSMEESMRENIQYF. The DNA for the CDR3 is TGTGCCAGTAGTATGGAAGAAAGTATGAGGGAAAACATTCAGTACTTC.

Regarding this clone: Other DNA sequences in the same sample also yield this CDR3. The chain uses TRBV19 and TRBJ1-3; no clear D. This CDR3 is built from 15 residues. Germline V gene sequence: CDR1 LNHDA, CDR2 SQIVND (reference sequence). V lost 3 bases, J lost 2 bases, and 11 bases lay in between. Written as DNA, the CDR3 is TGTGCCAGTAGTATGGAGCGGGGAACTGGAAACACCATATATTTT. As protein: CASSMERGTGNTIYF.

This chain uses TRBV7-8 with TRBJ1-1; D gene uncertain. The CDR3 covers 17 residues. CDR1 is SGHVS, CDR2 FQNEAQ, per germline. V lost 6 bases and J 0 bases, leaving 20 bases between the germline ends. As DNA, the CDR3 is TGTGCCAGCAGTTTCAACAGAGGAGCCGGTCTGAACACTGAAGCTTTCTTT. Protein sequence: CASSFNRGAGLNTEAFF.

The chain uses TRBV5-1 and TRBJ2-2; 7 bases fit TRBD1. The J segment lost 1 base and the V segment lost 5 bases, leaving 5 bases of the junction unmatched. CDR3 size: 15 residues. CDR1 SGHRS and CDR2 YFSETQ come from the germline V gene. CDR3 in amino acids: CASRGTALNTGELFF. The CDR3 nucleotides read TGCGCCAGCAGGGGGACAGCCCTGAACACCGGGGAGCTGTTTTTT.

This chain uses TRBV2 with TRBJ1-4; D might be TRBD1 (5 bases). The CDR3 totals 14 residues. V lost 6 bases and J 4 bases, leaving 12 bases between the germline ends. Germline loops: CDR1 SNHLY, CDR2 FYNNEI. The CDR3 protein is CASRNPGFNEKLFF. CDR3 DNA: TGTGCCAGCAGGAACCCAGGGTTTAATGAAAAACTGTTTTTT.

This chain connects TRBV28 to TRBJ2-7, with D uncertain. Germline-derived CDR1 and CDR2 are MDHEN and SYDVKM. This CDR3 is 12 amino acids long. The V gene lost 2 bases and the J gene lost 10 bases, with 12 bases spanning the gap. CDR3 in amino acids: CASSLVGPGQYF. CDR3 coding DNA: TGTGCCAGCAGTTTAGTCGGACCTGGTCAGTACTTC.

V is TRBV2 and J is TRBJ1-2; tentatively, D is TRBD1 (5 bases). Trimming pared 3 bases from V and 7 bases from J, leaving 18 bases between. The CDR3 contains 15 residues. In germline, CDR1 is SNHLY, CDR2 FYNNEI. CDR3 loop: CASSEEMGGSFGYTF. The CDR3, as DNA: TGTGCCAGCAGTGAGGAGATGGGGGGGTCGTTTGGCTACACCTTC.

The J gene is TRBJ2-1, the V gene TRBV14; no definite D call. The germline V gene encodes CDR1 SGHDN and CDR2 FVKESK. The V gene lost 5 bases and the J gene lost 8 bases, with 13 bases spanning the gap. CDR3 length: 13 amino acids. This chain's CDR3 is CASSGPGFDEQFF. Here the CDR3 DNA reads TGTGCCAGCAGCGGCCCGGGTTTCGATGAGCAGTTCTTC.

The genes are TRBV2 and TRBJ1-3; 7 bases align to TRBD1. Germline trimming cut 2 bases from V and 3 bases from J; bases unmatched to any gene: 7. The germline V gene encodes CDR1 SNHLY and CDR2 FYNNEI. The CDR3 is made up of 16 amino acids. DNA for the CDR3: TGTGCCAGCAGTGAACTGAGGGGGCCGATTGGAAACACCATATATTTT. Translation: CASSELRGPIGNTIYF.

The gene calls are TRBV5-1 and TRBJ2-5; 7 nucleotides match TRBD1. There are 14 residues in the CDR3. Germline V gene lookup returns CDR1 SGHRS and CDR2 YFSETQ. The V segment lost 6 bases and the J segment 2 bases; nucleotides outside the gene matches: 7. DNA for the CDR3: TGCGCCAGCACCCGAACGGGACAGCAAGAGACCCAGTACTTC. It yields the protein CASTRTGQQETQYF.

The CDR3 DNA sequence: TGTGCCAGCAGTACCAGAGAGAGCGGGATTACCGGGGAGCTGTTTTTT. Translating it yields CASSTRESGITGELFF. This chain uses TRBV2 with TRBJ2-2; 7 bases align to TRBD2. CDR3 length equals 16 residues. V shed 5 bases, J shed 5 bases, and the junction held 11 bases outside the gene matches. The germline V gene has CDR1 SNHLY and CDR2 FYNNEI.

This rearrangement joins TRBV13 to TRBJ2-1; the D is unclear. V was shortened by 4 bases and J by 11 bases, with 15 bases between the two germline ends. Germline V gives CDR1 PRHDT, CDR2 FYEKMQ (reference sequence). This CDR3 comprises 13 residues. This CDR3 is CASSSLQTHKQFF. In nucleotides, the CDR3 is TGTGCCAGCAGCTCCCTACAGACCCATAAGCAGTTCTTC.

This chain uses TRBV28 with TRBJ2-2; D is tentatively TRBD1 or TRBD2 (5 bases each). Germline values: CDR1 MDHEN, CDR2 SYDVKM. The length of the CDR3 is 13 residues. Trimming shortened V by 8 bases and J by 0 bases, and 7 bases separated the two germline ends. In nucleotides, the CDR3 is TGTGCCAGCTTGGGACCGAACACCGGGGAGCTGTTTTTT. Its translation: CASLGPNTGELFF.

This clone has just one count. The V gene is TRBV14, the J gene TRBJ1-5; D is undetermined. Germline V lookup: CDR1 SGHDN, CDR2 FVKESK. There are 13 residues in the CDR3. V lost 5 bases to trimming and J lost 8 bases, with 13 bases between them. The chain's CDR3 is CASSVRTGEPQHF. CDR3 in DNA: TGTGCCAGCAGCGTCAGGACTGGGGAGCCCCAGCATTTT.

This clone was picked up a small number of times. The J gene is TRBJ2-7, the V gene TRBV28; D unresolved. V lost 0 bases and J 2 bases, leaving 2 bases between the germline ends. The CDR3 is made up of 12 amino acids. CDR1 is MDHEN, CDR2 SYDVKM, per germline. CDR3 DNA: TGTGCCAGCAGTTTATGGACCTACGAGCAGTACTTC. As protein: CASSLWTYEQYF.

The rearrangement joins TRBV7-8 to TRBJ1-2; D unresolved. Germline CDR1 SGHVS, CDR2 FQNEAQ. This CDR3 has 16 amino acids. V lost 5 bases, J lost 1 base, and 17 bases lay in between. The DNA of the CDR3 is TGTGCCAGCAGCCCTACAGCAAGGACGGATAACTATGGCTACACCTTC. Amino acids: CASSPTARTDNYGYTF.

The chain joins TRBV6-1 to TRBJ2-7, with 9 positions matching TRBD2. CDR1 is MNHNS, CDR2 SASEGT, per germline. The CDR3 has 14 residues. Germline trimming cut 3 bases from V and 5 bases from J; bases unmatched to any gene: 5. The CDR3 nucleotides read TGTGCCAGCAGTGATATGGCGGGAGGGGACGAGCAGTACTTC. Its protein is CASSDMAGGDEQYF.

The V gene is TRBV9, the J gene TRBJ2-3; D uncertain. The length of the CDR3 is 12 residues. From germline, CDR1 is SGDLS and CDR2 YYNGEE. Trimming removed 4 bases at V and 4 bases at J, with 7 bases between. CDR3 coding DNA: TGTGCCAGCAGCTTGGCCCCAGATACGCAGTATTTT. It yields the protein CASSLAPDTQYF.

The V call is TRBV24-1, the J call TRBJ2-2; D gene uncertain. Trimming removed 0 bases from V and 4 bases from J, with 2 bases in between. The CDR3 is 13 residues long. CDR1 and CDR2 (germline): KGHDR, SFDVKD. In DNA, the CDR3 is TGTGCCACCAGTGATTTGGGCACCGGGGAGCTGTTTTTT. Residues: CATSDLGTGELFF.

This clone was observed a single time. The CDR3 region is CASSLLDGRARETQYF. The CDR3 nucleotides read TGTGCCAGCAGCTTATTGGACGGGAGGGCGCGAGAGACCCAGTACTTC. This rearrangement joins TRBV7-2 to TRBJ2-5, with 8 bases matching TRBD2. The CDR3 spans 16 residues. V dropped 2 bases and J dropped 4; count of bases not matched to a gene: 9. The germline V gene encodes CDR1 SGHTA and CDR2 FQGNSA.

This chain links TRBV4-1 with TRBJ2-3, with 11 bases that match TRBD2. This CDR3 comprises 17 residues. The ends lost 4 bases at V and 4 bases at J; junction bases unmatched: 10. Germline loops: CDR1 MGHRA, CDR2 YSYEKL. CDR3 protein: CASSPNLAGGPSDTQYF. CDR3 nucleotides: TGCGCCAGCAGCCCAAATTTAGCGGGAGGGCCCTCAGATACGCAGTATTTT.

The chain combines TRBV7-9 with TRBJ2-1; 7 bases line up with TRBD2. V lost 2 bases and J lost 2; bases outside the gene matches: 3. The CDR3 length is 15 residues. The germline V gene has CDR1 SEHNR and CDR2 FQNEAQ (reference sequence). CDR3: CASSLPGGTYNEQFF. The CDR3 DNA is TGTGCCAGCAGCTTACCGGGAGGCACCTACAATGAGCAGTTCTTC.